This T cell receptor beta chain emerged from a study of blood T cell repertoires in COVID-19. Under the authors' procedure: Amplification with reference gene primers provided the estimates of nucleated cell counts. Using immunoSEQ multiplex PCR, the repertoire was profiled, and TCRdb retains in-frame clones only, with some absent. The V and J calls and clone size were taken over from that table, and D and trimming were inferred from the DNA. The sample lists 200,000 to 250,000 clones, around nine tenths occurring once. Unmatched junction bases numbered 6, after V lost 0 bases and J lost 6 bases. Germline values: CDR1 SGHRS, CDR2 YFSETQ. This CDR3 is built from 15 residues. Cohort placement rested on clinical history that participants reported themselves. Up to 2 weeks before entering the study, exposed participants had met a COVID-19 case.

This chain joins TRBV5-1 and TRBJ2-1; 7 bases fit TRBD2. The specimen sequenced was PBMCs or T cells enriched from blood (not recorded which). This TCR was recovered from a woman between 25 and 40 years old who had been exposed to COVID-19. The CDR3 nucleotides are TGCGCCAGCAGCTTGGTGGCGGGAGAGGTCAATGAGCAGTTCTTC. Protein product: CASSLVAGEVNEQFF.